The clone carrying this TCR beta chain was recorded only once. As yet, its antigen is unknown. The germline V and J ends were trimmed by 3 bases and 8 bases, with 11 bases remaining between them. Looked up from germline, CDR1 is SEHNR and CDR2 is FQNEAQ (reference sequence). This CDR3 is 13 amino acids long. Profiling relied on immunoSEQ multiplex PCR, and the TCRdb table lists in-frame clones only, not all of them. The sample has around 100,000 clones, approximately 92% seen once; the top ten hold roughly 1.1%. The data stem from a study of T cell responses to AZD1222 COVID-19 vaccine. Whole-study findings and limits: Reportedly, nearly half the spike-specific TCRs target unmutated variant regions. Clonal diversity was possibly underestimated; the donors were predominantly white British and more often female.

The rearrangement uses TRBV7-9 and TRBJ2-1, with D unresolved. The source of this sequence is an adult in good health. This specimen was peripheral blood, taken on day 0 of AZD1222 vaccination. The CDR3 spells CASSFPGGDEQFF. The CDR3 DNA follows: TGTGCCAGCAGCTTCCCGGGTGGGGATGAGCAGTTCTTC.